This T cell receptor beta chain originates from a study of blood T cell repertoires in COVID-19 (TCRdb year 2020). A note on the overall study: Collaborator samples came from the United States, Italy and Spain and covered acute and convalescent phases of COVID-19. The material from the prospective study consisted of cDNA or gDNA derived from T cells, B-cell-depleted T cells, or PBMCs. Deeply sampled blood TCRbeta repertoires from subjects exposed to, actively infected with, or recovered from COVID-19 were included in the dataset. A freely available public database, intended as a resource for researchers studying the immune response to SARS-CoV-2, is where the repertoires were released. The samples were drawn from two sources: the first 160 participants of the ongoing ImmuneRACE study, and 1,200 or so subjects contributed by 6 global collaborators. Nearly every sample came with metadata listing a de-identified subject ID, COVID-19 status, age in years and sex. Where available, HLA class I and class II types were obtained from metadata supplied by the sample provider rather than from assay-based typing.

Overall results and qualifications from the work: The amount of clinical and demographic metadata varied by source and participant and was provided uncurated.

TCRbeta CDR3 regions were amplified from genomic DNA using the immunoSEQ Assay, a bias-controlled multiplex PCR. Regarding the original processing steps: The number of nucleated cells in each sample was estimated by amplification of reference gene primers within the assay. To quantify the absolute abundance of each unique TCRbeta CDR3 rearrangement, sequence reads were collapsed and filtered. Productive Simpson clonality was computed per sample as the square root of Simpson's diversity index over productive rearrangements. TCRdb provides this immuneACCESS table in a form limited to in-frame rearrangements. Some clones are lacking; in checked studies, under half of them reflect an unresolved V gene, and why the rest are absent is not known. The D gene and trimming were derived from the DNA, and the V and J assignments and clone size from that table. Recorded for this sample are 40,000 to 55,000 clones; around 83% of them occurred a single time. In total, the top ten clones hold 6% to 9% of the sample.

The collaborating institutions used their own protocols to collect whole blood in K2EDTA tubes. For TCRbeta analysis, collaborators shipped samples as frozen whole blood, isolated PBMCs, or DNA extracted from either of those sample types. Concerning this clone itself: Its antigen specificity is not known. One base away there is no much larger clone; base qualities are not given.

CDR1 is given as WSHSY and CDR2 as SAAADI, both from the germline V gene. From its cysteine to its phenylalanine, the CDR3 spans 19 amino acids. CDR3 DNA only is kept here, 57 bases in frame from base 1. Here V drops 5 bases and J drops 2 bases, and the junction holds 19 bases not matched to any gene. The receptor was derived from a human donor in a cohort sampled during active COVID-19. The chain is assembled from TRBV10-2 and TRBJ2-7, with TRBD2 matching 9 junction bases. The sample consisted of peripheral blood. In nucleotides, the sequence is TGCGCCAGCAGTCCCCCGGGTCAGGGGTGGCTAGCGGGGACCTACGAGCAGTACTTC. This encodes CASSPPGQGWLAGTYEQYF.